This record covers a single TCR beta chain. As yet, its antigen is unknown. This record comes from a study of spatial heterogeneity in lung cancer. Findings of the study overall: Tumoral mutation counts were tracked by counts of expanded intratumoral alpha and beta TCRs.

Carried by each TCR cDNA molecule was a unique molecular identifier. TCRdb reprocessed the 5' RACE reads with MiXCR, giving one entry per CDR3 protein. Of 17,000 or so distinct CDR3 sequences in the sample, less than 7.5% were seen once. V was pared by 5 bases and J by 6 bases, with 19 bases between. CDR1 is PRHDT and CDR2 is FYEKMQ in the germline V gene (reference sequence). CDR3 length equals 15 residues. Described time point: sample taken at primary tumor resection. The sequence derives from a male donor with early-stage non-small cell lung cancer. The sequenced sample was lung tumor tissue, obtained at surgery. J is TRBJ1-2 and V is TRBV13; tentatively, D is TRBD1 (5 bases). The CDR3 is CASSARRWGTDGYTF. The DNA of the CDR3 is TGTGCCAGCAGCGCGAGACGGTGGGGGACGGATGGCTACACCTTC.